This T cell receptor (beta chain) was retrieved from a study of shared clonotypes between healthy human individuals. All donors qualified as healthy HIV-negative adults and had experienced no recent acute infections or vaccinations. Study observations and caveats: Incompleteness in sorted-subset sequencing, despite large depth, was shown by rarefaction. What limited the represented genetic and exposure-history diversity was the small number of donors.

Sequencing was performed with immunoSEQ multiplex PCR; in TCRdb, only in-frame clones are kept and a portion is missing. The sample lists approximately 640,000 clones, around 72% occurring once. Comment on this clone: Its antigen is as yet unknown.

Germline V gives CDR1 SGHVS, CDR2 FQNEAQ. The CDR3 has 19 amino acids. V shed 5 bases, J shed 6 bases, and the junction held 20 bases outside the gene matches. The chain employs TRBV7-8 and TRBJ2-1, with TRBD2 identical over 9 bases. This clonotype originated in a woman aged 25 to 45 in good health. What was sequenced was memory CD4+ T cells sorted from blood. Subset described: CD45RA-negative fraction. The CDR3 here is CASSANPQQLVAGVNEQFF. CDR3 DNA: TGTGCCAGCAGCGCCAATCCCCAACAGCTGGTAGCGGGAGTCAATGAGCAGTTCTTC.